These T cell receptor beta chains were read from a single sample in a study of CD8 T cells in Susac syndrome. TCRdb ran MiXCR on the immunoSEQ multiplex PCR reads and lists one entry per CDR3 protein. Of 400,000 or so distinct CDR3 sequences in the sample, 75% to 90% are singletons; the top ten hold approximately 0.11%. Sequenced: CD8+ T cells from PBMCs. All receptors derive from a human donor with multiple sclerosis. CDR3s include the opening cysteine and the closing phenylalanine or tryptophan. Each record gives: D gene, V gene, clone size, J gene, CDR3 DNA, CDR3 protein. A D gene is named only where the DNA matches it firmly. Size tells how often a clone was seen (once, few, many) or the class of an expanded clone, and some rows leave it out.

TRBD1	TRBV7-9	once	TRBJ2-7	TGTGCCAGCAGCCCCCCGCTCGGGACAGTCTCCTACGAGCAGTACTTC	CASSPPLGTVSYEQYF
.	TRBV10-2	.	TRBJ1-1	TGCGCCAGCAGTTGGAACAGCCGCAATGAAGCTTTCTTT	CASSWNSRNEAFF
.	TRBV10-3	.	TRBJ2-1	TGTGCCATCAGTGAGTCAGGGGGGACCCCCGGGCCGTTCTTC	CAISESGGTPGPFF
.	TRBV4-1	once	TRBJ1-6	TGCGCCAGCAGCCAAGTCAGGTCTCCAACGTCACCCCTCCACTTT	CASSQVRSPTSPLHF
.	TRBV28	.	TRBJ2-7	TGTGCCAGCAGTACCCAGGCAGGAGGGGACGAGCAGTACTTC	CASSTQAGGDEQYF
TRBD2	TRBV6-5	.	TRBJ2-5	TGTGCCAGCAGTTACTCTATGTCTAGCGGGGAACAAGAGACCCAGTACTTC	CASSYSMSSGEQETQYF
.	TRBV4-2	.	TRBJ2-7	TGTGCCAGCAGCCTGGAGGGGCGCGGGAAGACCTACGAGCAGTACTTC	CASSLEGRGKTYEQYF
.	TRBV6-1	.	TRBJ1-2	TGTGCCAGCAGTGAAGATCCGGCTAACTATGGCTACACCTTC	CASSEDPANYGYTF
.	TRBV7-9	.	TRBJ2-5	TGTGCCAGCAGTTTGAGGATTGGAGAGACCCGGTACTTC	CASSLRIGETRYF
.	TRBV30	.	TRBJ1-5	TGTGCCTGGAGTGTAGGGCAGGGTTTACAGCCCCAGCATTTT	CAWSVGQGLQPQHF
.	TRBV7-2	.	TRBJ1-5	TGTGCCAGCAGCTTAGGGGGGGTTTATCAGCCCCAGCATTTT	CASSLGGVYQPQHF
.	TRBV7-9	.	TRBJ1-2	TGTGCCAGCAGCTTAGCACAAGGGCCTGGGAATGGCTACACCTTC	CASSLAQGPGNGYTF
.	TRBV9	.	TRBJ2-7	TGTGCCAGCAGCGTAGAAGGTAGACACGAGCAGTACTTC	CASSVEGRHEQYF
.	TRBV4-1	.	TRBJ2-7	TGCGCCAGCAGCCAAGAAGGCGACAAAGAGCAGTACTTC	CASSQEGDKEQYF
.	TRBV2	once	TRBJ1-1	TGTGCCAGCAGTGTACCCTATACTCCCGGGCACGATGAAGCTTTCTTT	CASSVPYTPGHDEAFF
.	TRBV6-1	.	TRBJ2-2	TGTGCCAGCAGTGAAATCGACAGGGAGGACACCGGGGAGCTGTTTTTT	CASSEIDREDTGELFF
.	TRBV24-1	.	TRBJ2-1	TGTGCCACCAGTCCGACTGGCTACAATGAGCAGTTCTTC	CATSPTGYNEQFF
.	TRBV20-1	.	TRBJ2-7	TGCAGTGCTAGGGCCGCCACCTACGAGCAGTACTTC	CSARAATYEQYF
.	TRBV27	.	TRBJ2-2	TGTGCCAGCAGTTCCCTAGCGAGGTCCGGGGAGCTGTTTTTT	CASSSLARSGELFF
.	TRBV9	.	TRBJ2-3	TGTGCCAGCAGCGCCGCCGTTGTCACAGATACGCAGTATTTT	CASSAAVVTDTQYF
TRBD1	TRBV2	.	TRBJ2-3	TGTGCCAGCAGTTCTTGGACAGGGGTGACAGATACGCAGTATTTT	CASSSWTGVTDTQYF
.	TRBV29-1	.	TRBJ2-1	TGCAGCGTTGAAGGTGGGACTGAAATCTCCTACAATGAGCAGTTCTTC	CSVEGGTEISYNEQFF
TRBD2	TRBV27	.	TRBJ2-1	TGTGCCAGCAGCGCCGGACTAGCGGGAGCGAATGAGCAGTTCTTC	CASSAGLAGANEQFF
TRBD1	TRBV5-1	.	TRBJ2-7	TGCGCCAGCAGCGACGGACAGGGGTACTACGAGCAGTACTTC	CASSDGQGYYEQYF
TRBD2	TRBV2	.	TRBJ2-7	TGTGCCAGCATTCACCCGGGGGGTCAGGCCTACGAGCAGTACTTC	CASIHPGGQAYEQYF
TRBD1	TRBV12-3/TRBV12-4	.	TRBJ1-2	TGTGCCAGCAGTCAGGACAGGGCCTCCTATGGCTACACCTTC	CASSQDRASYGYTF